This TCR beta chain came from a study of Graves' ophthalmopathy and Graves' hyperthyroidism. The germline V gene has CDR1 SGDLS and CDR2 YYNGEE. The CDR3 length is 14 residues. V was clipped by 0 bases and J by 4 bases; unmatched bases: 2. Concerning this clonotype: What it binds is not known.

Study-wide results and limits: Distinction of ophthalmopathy from stable hyperthyroidism by a 13-signature model reached nearly 90% sensitivity and 81.08% specificity.

From RNA, the CDR3 regions of TCR beta chains were amplified and sequenced. The workflow started with a first-round RT-PCR run with HTBI primers and then moved on to a second-round multiplex PCR. TCRdb redid the calling of the multiplex PCR reads with MiXCR, one entry per CDR3 protein. The table includes around 590,000 distinct CDR3 sequences, just under 40% detected once. The TCR comes from an adult man with Graves' hyperthyroidism. Sequences were obtained from peripheral blood or thyroid tissue (not recorded which). The chain recombines TRBV9 with TRBJ2-7; 9 bases line up with TRBD1. The CDR3 DNA reads as TGTGCCAGCAGCGTAGAACAGGGGGCGTACGAGCAGTACTTC. Encoded protein: CASSVEQGAYEQYF.